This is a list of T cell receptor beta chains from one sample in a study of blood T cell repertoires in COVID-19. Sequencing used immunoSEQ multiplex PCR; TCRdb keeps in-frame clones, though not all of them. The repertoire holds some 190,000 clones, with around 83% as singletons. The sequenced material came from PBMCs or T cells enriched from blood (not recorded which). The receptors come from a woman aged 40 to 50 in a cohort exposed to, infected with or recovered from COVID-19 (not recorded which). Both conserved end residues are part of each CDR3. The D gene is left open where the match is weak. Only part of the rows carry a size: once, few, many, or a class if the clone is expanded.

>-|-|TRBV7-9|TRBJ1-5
CASSFTKVSQPQHF
TGTGCCAGCAGCTTCACAAAAGTCAGTCAGCCCCAGCATTTT
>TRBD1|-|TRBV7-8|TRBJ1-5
CASSLWPGGDQPQHF
TGTGCCAGCAGCTTATGGCCAGGGGGCGACCAGCCCCAGCATTTT
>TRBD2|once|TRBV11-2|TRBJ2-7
CASSPRLAGHSYEQYF
TGTGCCAGCAGCCCACGACTAGCGGGACATTCCTACGAGCAGTACTTC
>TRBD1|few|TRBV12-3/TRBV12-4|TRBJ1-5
CASSPGQLGTQHF
TGTGCCAGCAGCCCGGGACAGTTAGGCACCCAGCATTTT
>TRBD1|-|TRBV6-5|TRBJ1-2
CATRTGDYGYTF
TGTGCCACCCGGACAGGGGACTATGGCTACACCTTC
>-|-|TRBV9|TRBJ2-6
CASSVPLEGANVLTF
TGTGCCAGCAGCGTGCCGCTGGAGGGGGCCAACGTCCTGACTTTC
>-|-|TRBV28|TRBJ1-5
CASSLGMHQPQHF
TGTGCCAGCAGTCTCGGTATGCATCAGCCCCAGCATTTT
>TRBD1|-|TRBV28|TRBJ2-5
CASSGFDRGQEETQYF
TGTGCCAGCAGTGGGTTCGACAGGGGGCAGGAGGAGACCCAGTACTTC
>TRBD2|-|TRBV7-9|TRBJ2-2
CASSLVGTSGRAVNGELFF
TGTGCCAGCAGCTTGGTTGGGACTAGCGGGAGGGCCGTGAACGGGGAGCTGTTTTTT
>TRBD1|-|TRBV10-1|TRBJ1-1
CASRGTGRFF
TGCGCCAGCAGGGGGACAGGGAGGTTCTTT
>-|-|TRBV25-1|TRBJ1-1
CASSGTPELDTEAFF
TGTGCCAGCAGTGGGACACCGGAGTTGGACACTGAAGCTTTCTTT
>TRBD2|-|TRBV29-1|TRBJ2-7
CSVDPGTSGSRYEQYF
TGCAGCGTTGATCCAGGCACTAGCGGGAGCCGGTACGAGCAGTACTTC
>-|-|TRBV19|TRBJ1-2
CASSWTAASYGYTF
TGTGCCAGTAGCTGGACAGCGGCTTCCTATGGCTACACCTTC
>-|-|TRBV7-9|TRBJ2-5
CASSLIRFGDQETQYF
TGTGCCAGCAGCTTAATTCGATTCGGGGACCAAGAGACCCAGTACTTC
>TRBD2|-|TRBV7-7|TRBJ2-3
CASSLNGEGTDTQYF
TGTGCCAGCAGCTTAAATGGGGAGGGAACAGATACGCAGTATTTT
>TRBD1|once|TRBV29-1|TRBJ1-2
CSVEGIRDSGYGYTF
TGCAGCGTTGAAGGGATCCGGGACAGCGGCTATGGCTACACCTTC
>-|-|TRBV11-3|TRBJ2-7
CASSPGGAKYEQYF
TGTGCCAGCTCCCCGGGCGGGGCGAAGTACGAGCAGTACTTC
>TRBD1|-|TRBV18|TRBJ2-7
CASSPAGTGSYEQYF
TGTGCCAGCTCACCCGCCGGGACAGGCTCCTACGAGCAGTACTTC
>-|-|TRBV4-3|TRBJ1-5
CASSLQHQGGNQPQHF
TGCGCCAGCAGCCTCCAACACCAGGGTGGGAATCAGCCCCAGCATTTT
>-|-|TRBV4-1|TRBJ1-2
CASTLGASHNYGYTF
TGCGCCAGCACCTTAGGGGCGTCCCATAACTATGGCTACACCTTC
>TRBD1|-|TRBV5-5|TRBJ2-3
CASSSDRVLDTQYF
TGTGCCAGCAGCTCGGACAGGGTGTTGGATACGCAGTATTTT
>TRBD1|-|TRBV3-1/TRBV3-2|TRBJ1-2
CASSPGGQFYYGYTF
TGTGCCAGCAGCCCAGGGGGACAATTTTACTATGGCTACACCTTC
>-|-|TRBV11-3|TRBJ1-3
CASSSWTRSGNTIYF
TGTGCCAGCAGCAGTTGGACTCGCTCTGGAAACACCATATATTTT
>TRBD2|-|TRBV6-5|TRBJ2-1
CASSYAGVNEQFF
TGTGCCAGCAGTTACGCGGGGGTCAATGAGCAGTTCTTC
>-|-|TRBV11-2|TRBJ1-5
CASSPTWGGNQPQHF
TGTGCCAGCAGCCCCACTTGGGGGGGCAATCAGCCCCAGCATTTT
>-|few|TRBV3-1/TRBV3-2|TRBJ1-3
CASSYIGAGNTIYF
TGTGCCAGCAGCTACATCGGGGCTGGAAACACCATATATTTT
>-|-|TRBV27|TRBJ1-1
CASGQLEAFF
TGTGCCAGCGGACAGTTGGAAGCTTTCTTT
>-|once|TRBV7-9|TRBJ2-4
CASSPAGGGWSKNIQYF
TGTGCCAGCAGCCCGGCGGGCGGGGGCTGGTCCAAAAACATTCAGTACTTC
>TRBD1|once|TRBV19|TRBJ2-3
CASRMEDRGTDTQYF
TGTGCCAGTAGGATGGAGGACAGGGGCACAGATACGCAGTATTTT
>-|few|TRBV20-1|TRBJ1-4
CSGTENEKLFF
TGCAGTGGGACAGAGAATGAAAAACTGTTTTTT
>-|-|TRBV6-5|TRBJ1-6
CASSYSSPGSPLHF
TGTGCCAGCAGTTACTCGAGTCCGGGTTCACCCCTCCACTTT